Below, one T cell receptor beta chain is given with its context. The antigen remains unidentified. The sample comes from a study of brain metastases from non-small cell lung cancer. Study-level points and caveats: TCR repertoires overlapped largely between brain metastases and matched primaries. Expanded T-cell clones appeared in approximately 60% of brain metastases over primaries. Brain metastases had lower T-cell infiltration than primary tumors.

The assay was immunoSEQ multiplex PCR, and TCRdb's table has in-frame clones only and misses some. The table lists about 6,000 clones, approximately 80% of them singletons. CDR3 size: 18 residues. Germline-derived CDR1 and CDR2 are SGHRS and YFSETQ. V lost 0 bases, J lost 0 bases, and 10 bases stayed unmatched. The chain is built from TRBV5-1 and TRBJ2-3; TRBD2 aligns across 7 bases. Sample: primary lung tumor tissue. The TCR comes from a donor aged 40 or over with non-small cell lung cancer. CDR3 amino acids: CASSLGPSSGLSTDTQYF. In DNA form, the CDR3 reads TGCGCCAGCAGCTTGGGGCCCTCTAGCGGACTTAGCACAGATACGCAGTATTTT.